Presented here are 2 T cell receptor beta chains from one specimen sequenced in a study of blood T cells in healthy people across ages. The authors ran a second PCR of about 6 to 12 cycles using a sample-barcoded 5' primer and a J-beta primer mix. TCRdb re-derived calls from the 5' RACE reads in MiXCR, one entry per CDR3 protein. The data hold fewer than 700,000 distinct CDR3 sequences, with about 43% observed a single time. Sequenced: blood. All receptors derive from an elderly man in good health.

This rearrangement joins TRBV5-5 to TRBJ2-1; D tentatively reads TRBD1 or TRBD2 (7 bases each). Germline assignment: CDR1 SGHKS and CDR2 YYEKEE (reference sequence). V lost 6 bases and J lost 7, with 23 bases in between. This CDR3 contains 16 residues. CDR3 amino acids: CASTRRGDRLTNEQFF. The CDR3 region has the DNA TGTGCCAGCACCCGTCGGGGGGACAGACTCACGAATGAGCAGTTCTTC.

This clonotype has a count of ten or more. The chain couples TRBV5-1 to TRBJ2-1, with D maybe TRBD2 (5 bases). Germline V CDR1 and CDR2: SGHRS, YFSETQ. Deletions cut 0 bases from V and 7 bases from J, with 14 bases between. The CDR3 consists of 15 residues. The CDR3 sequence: CASSLGEISSNEQFF. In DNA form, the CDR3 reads TGCGCCAGCAGCTTGGGGGAGATCTCCAGTAATGAGCAGTTCTTC.